This T cell receptor (beta chain) was captured by sequencing in a study of blood T cell repertoires in COVID-19. Study as a whole: Acute and convalescent COVID-19 specimens originated in the United States, Italy and Spain. From T cells, B-cell-depleted T cells, or PBMCs came the material, which was cDNA or gDNA.

Participants were placed into cohorts based on the clinical history they reported. The V gene's germline CDR1 is SGHTA and CDR2 FQGNSA. The CDR3 length is 12 residues. The ends lost 10 bases at V and 4 bases at J; junction bases unmatched: 5. Assay used: immunoSEQ multiplex PCR; TCRdb lists only in-frame clones, some missing. This sample has approximately 140,000 clones, with 84% found just once. This rearrangement joins TRBV7-2 to TRBJ2-7, with 9 bases matching TRBD1. The receptor comes from a man aged 35-49 years with acute COVID-19. Source material: PBMCs or T cells enriched from blood (not recorded which). CDR3 in DNA: TGTGCCACCGGGGACAGGGTATACGAGCAGTACTTC. Encoded protein: CATGDRVYEQYF.